These T cell receptor beta chains were read from a single sample in a study of naive and memory T cell subsets. From the UMI-ligation and nested PCR reads, TCRdb called clonotypes with MiXCR, one entry per CDR3 protein. The sample gives tens of thousands of distinct CDR3 sequences, over 9% of which show up once; around 1.3% is in the top ten. Specimen: naive CD8+ T cells from blood. The origin of the receptors is a human donor in good health. The CDR3 runs from the conserved cysteine through the conserved F or W. The D gene is left open where the match is weak. Clone size, where shown, is once, few, many, or a class for clones that have expanded.

j_gene: TRBJ2-3; d_gene: NA; abundance: many; v_gene: TRBV29-1; CDR3nt: TGCAGCGTTGACCAGTCTGGGCAGTATTTT; CDR3aa: CSVDQSGQYF
j_gene: TRBJ2-7; d_gene: NA; abundance: many; v_gene: TRBV27; CDR3nt: TGTGCCAGCAGTCCGACCAGTCACTACGAGCAGTACTTC; CDR3aa: CASSPTSHYEQYF
j_gene: TRBJ1-2; d_gene: NA; abundance: NA; v_gene: TRBV30; CDR3nt: TGTGCCTGGAGTGTTTCAGGAGTGCTCTATGGCTACACCTTC; CDR3aa: CAWSVSGVLYGYTF
j_gene: TRBJ2-6; d_gene: NA; abundance: few; v_gene: TRBV5-1; CDR3nt: TGCGCCAGCAGCCTACTTTACGGGGGTTTGACTGGGGCCAACGTCCTGACTTTC; CDR3aa: CASSLLYGGLTGANVLTF
j_gene: TRBJ1-6; d_gene: TRBD1; abundance: many; v_gene: TRBV4-3; CDR3nt: TGCGCCAGCAGCCAAGAGACAGGGGGTGTACATTCACCCCTCCACTTT; CDR3aa: CASSQETGGVHSPLHF
j_gene: TRBJ2-1; d_gene: NA; abundance: NA; v_gene: TRBV12-3/TRBV12-4; CDR3nt: TGTGACAGCAGCCTTTATACTAGCTCCTACAATGAGCAGTTCTTC; CDR3aa: CDSSLYTSSYNEQFF
j_gene: TRBJ2-7; d_gene: NA; abundance: NA; v_gene: TRBV28; CDR3nt: TGTGCCAGCAGTTGGACCAGGACCTACGAGCAGTACTTC; CDR3aa: CASSWTRTYEQYF
j_gene: TRBJ1-2; d_gene: NA; abundance: many; v_gene: TRBV9; CDR3nt: TGTGCCAGCAGCGTAGCTACCTATGGCTACACCTTC; CDR3aa: CASSVATYGYTF
j_gene: TRBJ1-1; d_gene: NA; abundance: many; v_gene: TRBV28; CDR3nt: TGTGCCAGCAGTAACACTGAAGCTTTCTTT; CDR3aa: CASSNTEAFF
j_gene: TRBJ2-3; d_gene: TRBD2; abundance: many; v_gene: TRBV6-2/TRBV6-3; CDR3nt: TGTGCCAGCAGTCCCTATGCGGGACTAGCGGGAGTGAGTACGCAGTATTTT; CDR3aa: CASSPYAGLAGVSTQYF
j_gene: TRBJ2-1; d_gene: TRBD1; abundance: NA; v_gene: TRBV6-5; CDR3nt: TGTGCCAGCAGTCCGACAGGGACGGCCTACAATGAGCAGTTCTTC; CDR3aa: CASSPTGTAYNEQFF
j_gene: TRBJ2-1; d_gene: NA; abundance: many; v_gene: TRBV6-2/TRBV6-3; CDR3nt: TGTGCCAGCATCCCGGGACAACAATACAATGAGCAGTTCTTC; CDR3aa: CASIPGQQYNEQFF
j_gene: TRBJ2-1; d_gene: TRBD2; abundance: few; v_gene: TRBV29-1; CDR3nt: TGCAGCGTTGATGCCGGGGGGGACAATGAGCAGTTCTTC; CDR3aa: CSVDAGGDNEQFF
j_gene: TRBJ2-7; d_gene: NA; abundance: many; v_gene: TRBV20-1; CDR3nt: TGCAGTGCTAGTTCGACAGGTCTCGAGCAGTACTTC; CDR3aa: CSASSTGLEQYF
j_gene: TRBJ2-7; d_gene: TRBD1; abundance: NA; v_gene: TRBV19; CDR3nt: TGTGCCAGTTCCGGGACAGGGGGTATCGAGCAGTACTTC; CDR3aa: CASSGTGGIEQYF
j_gene: TRBJ2-2; d_gene: NA; abundance: once; v_gene: TRBV7-8; CDR3nt: TGTGCCAGCATAGGCAGGACCGGGGAGCTGTTTTTT; CDR3aa: CASIGRTGELFF
j_gene: TRBJ2-7; d_gene: NA; abundance: few; v_gene: TRBV11-1; CDR3nt: TGTGCCAGCAGCTTCGAGGGTACCTACGAGCAGTACTTC; CDR3aa: CASSFEGTYEQYF
j_gene: TRBJ2-2; d_gene: NA; abundance: few; v_gene: TRBV28; CDR3nt: TGTGCCAGCGGGCGCGGCCCTAACACCGGGGAGCTGTTTTTT; CDR3aa: CASGRGPNTGELFF
j_gene: TRBJ2-7; d_gene: TRBD2; abundance: NA; v_gene: TRBV9; CDR3nt: TGTGCCAGCAGCGGACTAGCGGGAGGGAGCTCCTACGAGCAGTACTTC; CDR3aa: CASSGLAGGSSYEQYF
j_gene: TRBJ1-2; d_gene: NA; abundance: NA; v_gene: TRBV15; CDR3nt: TGTGCCACCAGCAGAGATCTGGGGGGAGGTGGCTACACCTTC; CDR3aa: CATSRDLGGGGYTF
j_gene: TRBJ2-1; d_gene: TRBD2; abundance: many; v_gene: TRBV6-2/TRBV6-3; CDR3nt: TGTGCCAGCAGACCCGTCCCTTGGCTAGCGGGAGGCTTAACCTACAATGAGCAGTTCTTC; CDR3aa: CASRPVPWLAGGLTYNEQFF
j_gene: TRBJ2-2; d_gene: NA; abundance: NA; v_gene: TRBV19; CDR3nt: TGTGCCAGTAGTATAGGGGGAAGGATCGGGGAGCTGTTTTTT; CDR3aa: CASSIGGRIGELFF
j_gene: TRBJ2-4; d_gene: NA; abundance: few; v_gene: TRBV30; CDR3nt: TGTGTTACTCCTGACGGTACGGGTGCCAAAAACATTCAGTACTTC; CDR3aa: CVTPDGTGAKNIQYF
j_gene: TRBJ2-1; d_gene: TRBD2; abundance: few; v_gene: TRBV10-3; CDR3nt: TGTGCCATCAGGGGTCAGCTAGCGGGAATTAACAATGAGCAGTTCTTC; CDR3aa: CAIRGQLAGINNEQFF
j_gene: TRBJ2-5; d_gene: NA; abundance: NA; v_gene: TRBV7-9; CDR3nt: TGTGCTAGCAGACTCCAGAAAGAGACCCAGTACTTC; CDR3aa: CASRLQKETQYF
j_gene: TRBJ2-5; d_gene: NA; abundance: many; v_gene: TRBV6-5; CDR3nt: TGTGCCAGCAGTTACCCCGGGACTCCCCAGGAGACCCAGTACTTC; CDR3aa: CASSYPGTPQETQYF
j_gene: TRBJ1-1; d_gene: TRBD1; abundance: few; v_gene: TRBV7-2; CDR3nt: TGTGCCAGCAGCTTGGACAGGGACAACACTGAAGCTTTCTTT; CDR3aa: CASSLDRDNTEAFF
j_gene: TRBJ2-7; d_gene: NA; abundance: many; v_gene: TRBV12-3/TRBV12-4; CDR3nt: TGTGCCAGCAGTCCAATCGGCGGGTTCTACGAGCAGTACTTC; CDR3aa: CASSPIGGFYEQYF
j_gene: TRBJ2-7; d_gene: NA; abundance: NA; v_gene: TRBV11-3; CDR3nt: TGTGCCAGCTTTGGACGGTCCTACGAGCAGTACTTC; CDR3aa: CASFGRSYEQYF
j_gene: TRBJ2-1; d_gene: NA; abundance: NA; v_gene: TRBV20-1; CDR3nt: TGCAGTGCTAGAGATCTTGGCGCCTCATACAATGAGCAGTTCTTC; CDR3aa: CSARDLGASYNEQFF
j_gene: TRBJ2-1; d_gene: TRBD2; abundance: many; v_gene: TRBV4-2; CDR3nt: TGTGCCAGCAGCCCCGGGACTAGCGGGATCAGGGAGCAGTTCTTC; CDR3aa: CASSPGTSGIREQFF
j_gene: TRBJ2-3; d_gene: NA; abundance: few; v_gene: TRBV30; CDR3nt: TGTGCCTGGAGTGTACCAGAGTTTAGTAGCACAGATACGCAGTATTTT; CDR3aa: CAWSVPEFSSTDTQYF
j_gene: TRBJ1-4; d_gene: NA; abundance: few; v_gene: TRBV13; CDR3nt: TGTGCCAGCAGCTCAGAGGTAGGGGAAAAACTGTTTTTT; CDR3aa: CASSSEVGEKLFF
j_gene: TRBJ1-1; d_gene: TRBD1; abundance: many; v_gene: TRBV20-1; CDR3nt: TGCAGTGCTAGGAGTACAGGGGGAGGAACTGAAGCTTTCTTT; CDR3aa: CSARSTGGGTEAFF
j_gene: TRBJ1-2; d_gene: NA; abundance: few; v_gene: TRBV7-4; CDR3nt: TGTGCCAGCAGCTTCGGACGCGGCTACACCTTC; CDR3aa: CASSFGRGYTF
j_gene: TRBJ1-4; d_gene: NA; abundance: few; v_gene: TRBV27; CDR3nt: TGTGCCAGCAGGTGGATGGAAAAACTGTTTTTT; CDR3aa: CASRWMEKLFF
j_gene: TRBJ2-3; d_gene: NA; abundance: NA; v_gene: TRBV19; CDR3nt: TGTGCCAGTAGTAATGGCGGGATTAGCACAGATACGCAGTATTTT; CDR3aa: CASSNGGISTDTQYF
j_gene: TRBJ2-3; d_gene: NA; abundance: NA; v_gene: TRBV7-8; CDR3nt: TGTGCCAGCAGCACAAGACTGACAGATACGCAGTATTTT; CDR3aa: CASSTRLTDTQYF
j_gene: TRBJ2-3; d_gene: NA; abundance: few; v_gene: TRBV30; CDR3nt: TGTGCCTGGATATCTACACCAGATACGCAGTATTTT; CDR3aa: CAWISTPDTQYF
j_gene: TRBJ1-4; d_gene: NA; abundance: NA; v_gene: TRBV5-6; CDR3nt: TGTGCCAGCAGCACAACGGAGGGAGGGATTAATGAAAAACTGTTTTTT; CDR3aa: CASSTTEGGINEKLFF
j_gene: TRBJ1-6; d_gene: TRBD1; abundance: few; v_gene: TRBV20-1; CDR3nt: TGCAGTGCAGGGACAGGGGATTCACCCCTCCACTTT; CDR3aa: CSAGTGDSPLHF
j_gene: TRBJ2-3; d_gene: NA; abundance: few; v_gene: TRBV9; CDR3nt: TGTGCCAGCAGCCCCCTCGGGAATACGCAGTATTTT; CDR3aa: CASSPLGNTQYF
j_gene: TRBJ1-5; d_gene: TRBD1; abundance: many; v_gene: TRBV28; CDR3nt: TGTGCCAGCAGTCTCGACAGGGGGTATCAGCCCCAGCATTTT; CDR3aa: CASSLDRGYQPQHF
j_gene: TRBJ2-7; d_gene: NA; abundance: NA; v_gene: TRBV5-4; CDR3nt: TGTGCCAGCAGCTTGGGAAGGGGTAGCAACGAGCAGTACTTC; CDR3aa: CASSLGRGSNEQYF
j_gene: TRBJ2-1; d_gene: TRBD2; abundance: NA; v_gene: TRBV27; CDR3nt: TGTGCCAGCAGTTTTGGTAGCGGGACTGAGCAGTTCTTC; CDR3aa: CASSFGSGTEQFF
j_gene: TRBJ1-2; d_gene: NA; abundance: NA; v_gene: TRBV12-3/TRBV12-4; CDR3nt: TGTGCCAGCAGTACCACTGCAGGGCTCCGAGGAGGCTACACCTTC; CDR3aa: CASSTTAGLRGGYTF
j_gene: TRBJ1-1; d_gene: NA; abundance: few; v_gene: TRBV20-1; CDR3nt: TGCAGTGCTTATACAGGGTATAAGAACACTGAAGCTTTCTTT; CDR3aa: CSAYTGYKNTEAFF
j_gene: TRBJ2-5; d_gene: NA; abundance: many; v_gene: TRBV27; CDR3nt: TGTGCCAGCAGTTTATCCGTGGGAGACAGGCAAGAGACCCAGTACTTC; CDR3aa: CASSLSVGDRQETQYF
j_gene: TRBJ1-2; d_gene: TRBD1; abundance: few; v_gene: TRBV29-1; CDR3nt: TGCAGCGTTGAAGATCTCAACCCCGGGACAGGCTATGGCTACACCTTC; CDR3aa: CSVEDLNPGTGYGYTF
j_gene: TRBJ1-1; d_gene: NA; abundance: few; v_gene: TRBV3-1; CDR3nt: TGTGCCAGTGGTTTCGGGGACGGTGGGTTAGCGACTGAAGCTTTCTTT; CDR3aa: CASGFGDGGLATEAFF